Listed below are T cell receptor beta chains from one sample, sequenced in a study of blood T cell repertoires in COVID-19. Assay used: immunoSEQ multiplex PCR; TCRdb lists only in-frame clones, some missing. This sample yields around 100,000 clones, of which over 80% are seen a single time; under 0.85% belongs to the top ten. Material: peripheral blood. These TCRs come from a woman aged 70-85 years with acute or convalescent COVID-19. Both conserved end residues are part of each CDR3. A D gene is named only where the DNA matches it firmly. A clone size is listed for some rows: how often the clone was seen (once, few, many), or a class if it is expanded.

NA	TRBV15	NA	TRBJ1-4	CATSTRQDANEKLFF	TGTGCCACCAGCACAAGACAGGACGCTAATGAAAAACTGTTTTTT
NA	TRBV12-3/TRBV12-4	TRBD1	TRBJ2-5	CASSPGQGGMYF	TGTGCCAGCAGCCCCGGACAGGGGGGGATGTACTTC
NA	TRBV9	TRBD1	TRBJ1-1	CASSVETGRNTEAFF	TGTGCCAGCAGCGTCGAGACAGGGAGGAACACTGAAGCTTTCTTT
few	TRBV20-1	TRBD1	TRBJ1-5	CSASVGTGFNQPQHF	TGCAGTGCTAGTGTTGGGACAGGGTTCAATCAGCCCCAGCATTTT
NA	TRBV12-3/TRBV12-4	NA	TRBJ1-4	CASSTRGWEKLFF	TGTGCCAGCAGTACCAGGGGTTGGGAAAAACTGTTTTTT
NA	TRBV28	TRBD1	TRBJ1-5	CASSLAGGGNQPQHF	TGTGCCAGCAGTTTAGCAGGGGGCGGCAATCAGCCCCAGCATTTT
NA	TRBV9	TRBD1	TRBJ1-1	CASSVEAGGVNTEAFF	TGTGCCAGCAGCGTAGAGGCAGGGGGAGTAAACACTGAAGCTTTCTTT
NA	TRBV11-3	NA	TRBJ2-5	CASSLDSPGAGQETQYF	TGTGCCAGCAGCTTAGATTCACCAGGGGCAGGGCAAGAGACCCAGTACTTC
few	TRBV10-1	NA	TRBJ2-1	CASSGGAPYNEQFF	TGCGCCAGCAGTGGCGGGGCCCCTTACAATGAGCAGTTCTTC
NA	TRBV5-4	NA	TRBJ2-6	CASSSGHVSGANVLTF	TGTGCCAGCAGCTCGGGACATGTTTCTGGGGCCAACGTCCTGACTTTC
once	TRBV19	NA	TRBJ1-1	CASSTSRPSTEAFF	TGTGCCAGTAGTACCTCTCGACCTAGCACTGAAGCTTTCTTT
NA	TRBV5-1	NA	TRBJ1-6	CASSLAGNVESPLHF	TGCGCCAGCAGCTTGGCAGGGAATGTTGAATCACCCCTCCACTTT
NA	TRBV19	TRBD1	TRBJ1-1	CASSSRQGNTEAFF	TGTGCCAGTAGTAGCCGACAGGGGAACACTGAAGCTTTCTTT
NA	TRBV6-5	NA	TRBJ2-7	CATAGEVSYEQYF	TGTGCCACCGCCGGGGAGGTTTCCTACGAGCAGTACTTC
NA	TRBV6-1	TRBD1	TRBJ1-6	CASSAPGQGLGNSPLHF	TGTGCCAGCAGTGCCCCGGGACAGGGGCTTGGTAATTCACCCCTCCACTTT
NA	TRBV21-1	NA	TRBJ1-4	CASSNPCRGTNEKLFF	TGTGCCAGCAGCAACCCTTGCAGGGGAACTAATGAAAAACTGTTTTTT
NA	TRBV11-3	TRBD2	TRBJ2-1	CASSLDSGHSYNEQFF	TGTGCCAGCAGCCTCGATAGCGGGCACTCCTACAATGAGCAGTTCTTC
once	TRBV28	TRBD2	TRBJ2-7	CASRPSATSGGLF	TGTGCCAGCAGACCGTCCGCGACTAGCGGGGGTCTCTTC
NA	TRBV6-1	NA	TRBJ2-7	CASSEAYNYEQYF	TGTGCCAGCAGTGAAGCTTACAACTACGAGCAGTACTTC
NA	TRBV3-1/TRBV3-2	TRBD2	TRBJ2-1	CASSLIGLAGDEQFF	TGTGCCAGCAGCCTCATAGGACTAGCGGGGGATGAGCAGTTCTTC
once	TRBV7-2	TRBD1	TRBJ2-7	CASSLAGGTGVVQYF	TGTGCCAGCAGCTTAGCGGGAGGGACAGGGGTAGTGCAGTACTTC
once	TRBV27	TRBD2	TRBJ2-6	CASSLPRGGTSGANVLTF	TGTGCCAGCAGTTTACCCCGGGGGGGGACCTCTGGGGCCAACGTCCTGACTTTC
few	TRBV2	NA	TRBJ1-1	CASSEGAPNTEAFF	TGTGCCAGCAGTGAAGGGGCACCGAACACTGAAGCTTTCTTT
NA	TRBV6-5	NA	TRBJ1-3	CASSSTGEKGRTIYF	TGTGCCAGCAGTTCTACGGGGGAAAAAGGTCGCACCATATATTTT
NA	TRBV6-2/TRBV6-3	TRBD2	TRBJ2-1	CASSYSWAGGHNEQFF	TGTGCCAGCAGTTACTCATGGGCGGGAGGGCACAATGAGCAGTTCTTC
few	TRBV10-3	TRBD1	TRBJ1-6	CASRQGLTSPLHF	TGTGCCTCCAGACAGGGGTTGACCTCACCCCTCCACTTT
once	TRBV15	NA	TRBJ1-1	CATSRDLNTEAFF	TGTGCCACCAGCAGAGACTTGAACACTGAAGCTTTCTTT
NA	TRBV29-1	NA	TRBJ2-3	CSVEKGRGSTDTQYF	TGCAGCGTTGAAAAGGGCAGGGGAAGCACAGATACGCAGTATTTT
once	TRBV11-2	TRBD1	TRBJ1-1	CASSIQGMNTEAFF	TGTGCCAGCAGCATACAGGGGATGAACACTGAAGCTTTCTTT
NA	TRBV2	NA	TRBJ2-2	CASLERATGELFF	TGTGCCAGTTTAGAGCGAGCCACCGGGGAGCTGTTTTTT
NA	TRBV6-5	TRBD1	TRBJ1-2	CASSSQGGGYGYTF	TGTGCCAGCAGTTCCCAGGGGGGAGGCTATGGCTACACCTTC
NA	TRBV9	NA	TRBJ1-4	CASSVASNNEKLFF	TGTGCCAGCAGCGTAGCCAGTAACAATGAAAAACTGTTTTTT
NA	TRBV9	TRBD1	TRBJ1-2	CASSVSGQGYGYTF	TGTGCCAGCAGCGTATCGGGACAGGGCTATGGCTACACCTTC
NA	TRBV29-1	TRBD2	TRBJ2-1	CSGTSGRAEQFF	TGCAGCGGAACTAGCGGGAGGGCCGAGCAGTTCTTC
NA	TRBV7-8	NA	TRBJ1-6	CASSLRVDNSPLHF	TGTGCCAGCAGCTTACGGGTTGACAATTCACCCCTCCACTTT
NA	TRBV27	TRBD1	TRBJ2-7	CAPIRTGSNPYEQYF	TGTGCCCCCATCCGGACAGGGTCAAATCCCTACGAGCAGTACTTC
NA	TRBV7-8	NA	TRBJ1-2	CASSSTDFYGYTF	TGTGCCAGCAGCTCGACAGATTTCTATGGCTACACCTTC
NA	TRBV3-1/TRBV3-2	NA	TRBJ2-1	CASSQESIGSDEQFF	TGTGCCAGCAGCCAAGAATCGATAGGGAGTGATGAGCAGTTCTTC
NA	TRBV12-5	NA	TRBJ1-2	CASGYLDRTGYGYTF	TGTGCTAGTGGATACTTGGACAGAACTGGTTATGGCTACACCTTC
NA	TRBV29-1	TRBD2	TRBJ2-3	CSVMTSGSTDTQYF	TGCAGCGTTATGACTAGCGGGAGCACAGATACGCAGTATTTT
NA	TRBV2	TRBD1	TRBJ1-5	CASEDRAGQPQHF	TGTGCCAGCGAAGACAGGGCAGGTCAGCCCCAGCATTTT
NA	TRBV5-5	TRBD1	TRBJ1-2	CASSLADRVGGYTF	TGTGCCAGCAGCTTGGCCGACAGGGTGGGCGGCTACACCTTC
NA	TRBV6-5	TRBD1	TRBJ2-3	CASSYHGTGQDTQYF	TGTGCCAGCAGTTACCACGGGACAGGGCAAGATACGCAGTATTTT
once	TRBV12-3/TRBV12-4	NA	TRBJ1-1	CASRRGAATEAFF	TGTGCCAGCAGGCGGGGGGCCGCTACTGAAGCTTTCTTT
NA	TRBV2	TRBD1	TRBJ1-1	CASVGTGSNTEAFF	TGTGCCAGCGTCGGGACAGGGTCAAACACTGAAGCTTTCTTT
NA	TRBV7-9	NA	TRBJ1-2	CASNSGTEGGYTF	TGTGCCAGCAACTCCGGAACGGAGGGGGGCTACACCTTC
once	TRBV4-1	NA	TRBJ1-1	CASSQVYKTEAFF	TGCGCCAGCAGCCAAGTTTACAAGACTGAAGCTTTCTTT
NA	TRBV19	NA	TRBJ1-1	CASSISPGVNTEAFF	TGTGCCAGTAGTATATCACCAGGGGTGAACACTGAAGCTTTCTTT
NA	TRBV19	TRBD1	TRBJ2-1	CGTGDGLGSEQFF	TGTGGCACAGGGGACGGGCTAGGCAGTGAGCAGTTCTTC
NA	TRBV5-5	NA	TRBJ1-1	CASSSGGVVRTEAFF	TGTGCCAGCAGCAGCGGGGGGGTTGTGAGAACTGAAGCTTTCTTT
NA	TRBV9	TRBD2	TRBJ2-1	CASSVAGSGSGDEQFF	TGTGCCAGCAGCGTAGCGGGGAGCGGGAGCGGGGATGAGCAGTTCTTC